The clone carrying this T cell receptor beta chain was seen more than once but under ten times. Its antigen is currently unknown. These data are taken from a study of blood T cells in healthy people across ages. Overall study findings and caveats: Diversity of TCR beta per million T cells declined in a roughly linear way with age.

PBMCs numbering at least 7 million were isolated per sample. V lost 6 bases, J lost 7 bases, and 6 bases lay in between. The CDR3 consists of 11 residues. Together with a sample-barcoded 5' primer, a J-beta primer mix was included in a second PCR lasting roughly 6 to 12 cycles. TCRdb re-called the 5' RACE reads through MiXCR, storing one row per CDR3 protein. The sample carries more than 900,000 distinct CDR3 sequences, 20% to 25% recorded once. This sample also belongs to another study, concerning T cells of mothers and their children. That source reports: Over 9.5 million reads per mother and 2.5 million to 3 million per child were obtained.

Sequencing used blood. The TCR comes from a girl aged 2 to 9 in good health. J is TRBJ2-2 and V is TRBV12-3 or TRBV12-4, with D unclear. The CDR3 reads CASSVIGELFF. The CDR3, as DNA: TGTGCCAGCAGCGTGATCGGGGAGCTGTTTTTT.